A selection of T cell receptor beta chains follows, all from one sample in a study of T cells in Graves' hyperthyroidism and ophthalmopathy. TCRdb re-called the multiplex PCR reads with MiXCR, one entry per CDR3 protein. The sample includes 300,000 to 400,000 distinct CDR3 sequences, approximately 15% of them seen just once. The sample taken for sequencing was blood. These receptor sequences come from a woman aged 60-75 years with Graves' hyperthyroidism. CDR3s include the opening cysteine and the closing phenylalanine or tryptophan. The order of the fields is J gene, D gene, V gene, clone size, CDR3 protein, CDR3 DNA. D genes are given only for firm matches. A row's size may be missing; if present it is once, few, many or a size class.

J: TRBJ1-3; D: NA; V: TRBV28; size: many; CDR3: CASSLYAGHGNTIYF; DNA: TGTGCCAGCAGTTTATACGCGGGTCATGGAAACACCATATATTTT
J: TRBJ1-1; D: NA; V: TRBV29-1; size: many; CDR3: CSVTRGRVNTEAFF; DNA: TGCAGCGTCACCCGAGGCAGGGTGAACACTGAAGCTTTCTTT
J: TRBJ2-5; D: NA; V: TRBV27; size: few; CDR3: CASSFRNPQETQYF; DNA: TGTGCCAGCAGTTTCCGCAATCCCCAGGAGACCCAGTACTTC
J: TRBJ2-2; D: TRBD2; V: TRBV6-2/TRBV6-3; size: NA; CDR3: CASIGTTNAGELFF; DNA: TGTGCCAGCATCGGGACTACTAACGCCGGGGAGCTGTTTTTT
J: TRBJ2-3; D: NA; V: TRBV11-2; size: many; CDR3: CASSLAPSDTQYF; DNA: TGTGCCAGCAGCTTAGCCCCCTCAGATACGCAGTATTTT
J: TRBJ2-1; D: TRBD2; V: TRBV5-1; size: many; CDR3: CASRGLASNEQFF; DNA: TGCGCCAGCAGAGGACTAGCGTCCAATGAGCAGTTCTTC
J: TRBJ1-5; D: NA; V: TRBV6-1; size: many; CDR3: CASSRGGYSNQPQHF; DNA: TGTGCCAGCAGCCGGGGGGGTTATAGCAATCAGCCCCAGCATTTT
J: TRBJ1-5; D: NA; V: TRBV2; size: NA; CDR3: CASSAWNSNQPQHF; DNA: TGTGCCAGCAGTGCATGGAATAGCAATCAGCCCCAGCATTTT
J: TRBJ2-7; D: TRBD1; V: TRBV14; size: NA; CDR3: CASSQQGQGHYEQYF; DNA: TGTGCCAGCAGCCAACAGGGACAGGGACATTACGAGCAGTACTTC
J: TRBJ2-1; D: NA; V: TRBV6-1; size: many; CDR3: CASRRLDSYNEQFF; DNA: TGTGCCAGCAGGCGACTAGACTCCTACAATGAGCAGTTCTTC
J: TRBJ1-5; D: NA; V: TRBV28; size: NA; CDR3: CASSFPPGVGRDQPQHF; DNA: TGTGCCAGCAGTTTCCCTCCGGGTGTAGGTCGGGATCAGCCCCAGCATTTT
J: TRBJ2-3; D: TRBD2; V: TRBV28; size: NA; CDR3: CASSLAGGSVSTDTQYF; DNA: TGTGCCAGCAGTTTAGCGGGAGGCTCCGTTAGCACAGATACGCAGTATTTT
J: TRBJ1-1; D: NA; V: TRBV12-3/TRBV12-4; size: many; CDR3: CARSQGGNTEAFF; DNA: TGTGCCAGGTCTCAGGGAGGAAACACTGAAGCTTTCTTT
J: TRBJ2-7; D: NA; V: TRBV20-1; size: NA; CDR3: CSASEPETGYYEQYF; DNA: TGCAGTGCTAGCGAGCCTGAGACAGGCTACTACGAGCAGTACTTC
J: TRBJ1-2; D: NA; V: TRBV28; size: many; CDR3: CATNRGPTVYGYTF; DNA: TGTGCCACCAACCGGGGACCGACAGTCTATGGCTACACCTTC
J: TRBJ2-3; D: NA; V: TRBV20-1; size: NA; CDR3: CSAARRVGTDTQYF; DNA: TGCAGTGCCGCAAGGAGGGTAGGCACAGATACGCAGTATTTT
J: TRBJ2-7; D: NA; V: TRBV7-9; size: many; CDR3: CASSLRGGPHVRGYEQYF; DNA: TGTGCCAGCAGCTTAAGAGGGGGGCCCCACGTTAGGGGCTACGAGCAGTACTTC
J: TRBJ2-7; D: TRBD1; V: TRBV29-1; size: NA; CDR3: CSVEVGGTGKIDEQYF; DNA: TGCAGCGTTGAAGTTGGGGGGACAGGGAAAATAGACGAGCAGTACTTC
J: TRBJ2-3; D: NA; V: TRBV2; size: many; CDR3: CASSDKFVGTQYF; DNA: TGTGCCAGCAGTGATAAATTTGTCGGGACGCAGTATTTT
J: TRBJ2-3; D: TRBD2; V: TRBV7-2; size: many; CDR3: CASSLGASGLGDTQYF; DNA: TGTGCCAGCAGCTTAGGTGCTAGCGGGCTTGGGGATACGCAGTATTTT
J: TRBJ2-7; D: NA; V: TRBV11-2; size: many; CDR3: CASLNRAYEQYF; DNA: TGTGCCAGCCTGAACAGAGCCTACGAGCAGTACTTC
J: TRBJ2-1; D: NA; V: TRBV15; size: many; CDR3: CATSRQALQQFF; DNA: TGTGCCACCAGCAGACAGGCACTACAGCAGTTCTTC
J: TRBJ2-3; D: TRBD1; V: TRBV2; size: many; CDR3: CASGTGTDTQYF; DNA: TGTGCCAGCGGGACAGGCACAGATACGCAGTATTTT
J: TRBJ1-4; D: NA; V: TRBV11-2; size: many; CDR3: CASSLSTATNEKLFF; DNA: TGTGCCAGCAGCTTATCAACTGCAACTAATGAAAAACTGTTTTTT
J: TRBJ2-7; D: NA; V: TRBV4-1; size: NA; CDR3: CASSQERAAGHPYEQYF; DNA: TGCGCCAGCAGCCAAGAGAGGGCGGCGGGGCACCCCTACGAGCAGTACTTC
J: TRBJ1-1; D: TRBD1; V: TRBV12-3/TRBV12-4; size: many; CDR3: CASSSGGPTEAFF; DNA: TGTGCCAGCAGCTCAGGGGGGCCCACTGAAGCTTTCTTT
J: TRBJ2-1; D: TRBD2; V: TRBV5-1; size: many; CDR3: CASSFFSGRSDEQFF; DNA: TGCGCCAGCAGCTTCTTTAGCGGGAGGAGTGATGAGCAGTTCTTC
J: TRBJ2-7; D: TRBD1; V: TRBV11-1; size: many; CDR3: CASSPRDRLYEQYF; DNA: TGTGCCAGCAGCCCCCGGGACAGGCTGTACGAGCAGTACTTC
J: TRBJ1-4; D: NA; V: TRBV29-1; size: NA; CDR3: CSVQTDEKLFF; DNA: TGCAGCGTACAAACCGATGAAAAACTGTTTTTT
J: TRBJ1-4; D: NA; V: TRBV5-4; size: few; CDR3: CTSSLRNEKLFF; DNA: TGTACCAGCAGCTTGAGGAACGAAAAACTGTTTTTT
J: TRBJ2-5; D: NA; V: TRBV5-1; size: few; CDR3: CASSLAALEGTQYF; DNA: TGCGCCAGCAGCTTGGCCGCACTAGAGGGGACCCAGTACTTC
J: TRBJ2-3; D: TRBD1; V: TRBV7-9; size: many; CDR3: CASSLVVTGSTDTQYF; DNA: TGTGCCAGCAGCTTAGTGGTGACAGGGTCTACAGATACGCAGTATTTT
J: TRBJ1-6; D: NA; V: TRBV28; size: many; CDR3: CASSLGRGLFSSSYNSPLHF; DNA: TGTGCCAGCAGTTTGGGCAGGGGTCTTTTTTCGAGCTCCTATAATTCACCCCTCCACTTT
J: TRBJ1-2; D: NA; V: TRBV28; size: many; CDR3: CASNRVFGGYTF; DNA: TGTGCCAGCAACAGGGTATTTGGTGGCTACACCTTC
J: TRBJ2-6; D: NA; V: TRBV28; size: many; CDR3: CASSFPGTLGANVLTF; DNA: TGTGCCAGCAGTTTCCCGGGGACCCTCGGGGCCAACGTCCTGACTTTC
J: TRBJ1-5; D: NA; V: TRBV27; size: many; CDR3: CASSLVGRNQPQHF; DNA: TGTGCCAGCAGTTTGGTAGGGAGGAATCAGCCCCAGCATTTT
J: TRBJ1-5; D: NA; V: TRBV15; size: many; CDR3: CATSRGTQGQPQHF; DNA: TGTGCCACCAGCAGGGGAACCCAGGGTCAGCCCCAGCATTTT
J: TRBJ1-6; D: NA; V: TRBV12-3/TRBV12-4; size: few; CDR3: CASSSRLSNSPLHF; DNA: TGTGCCAGCAGTTCTCGGCTATCTAATTCACCCCTCCACTTT
J: TRBJ2-7; D: TRBD2; V: TRBV20-1; size: few; CDR3: CSARRLAGGDEQYF; DNA: TGCAGTGCGAGAAGACTAGCGGGAGGGGACGAGCAGTACTTC
J: TRBJ1-1; D: TRBD1; V: TRBV6-1; size: few; CDR3: CASSTRQGEAFF; DNA: TGTGCCAGCAGTACCCGACAGGGTGAAGCTTTCTTT
J: TRBJ1-5; D: TRBD1; V: TRBV28; size: NA; CDR3: CASSPDRGYSNQPQHF; DNA: TGTGCCAGCAGCCCCGACAGGGGTTATAGCAATCAGCCCCAGCATTTT
J: TRBJ2-7; D: NA; V: TRBV7-2; size: many; CDR3: CASSLQEGTYEQYF; DNA: TGTGCCAGCAGCTTACAGGAGGGCACCTACGAGCAGTACTTC
J: TRBJ2-3; D: NA; V: TRBV12-3/TRBV12-4; size: many; CDR3: CASSLAEADTQYF; DNA: TGTGCCAGCAGCCTGGCGGAGGCAGATACGCAGTATTTT
J: TRBJ1-1; D: TRBD1; V: TRBV28; size: many; CDR3: CASSHRGPAGTEAFF; DNA: TGTGCCAGCAGTCACAGGGGACCGGCTGGGACTGAAGCTTTCTTT
J: TRBJ2-7; D: NA; V: TRBV27; size: few; CDR3: CASSTTPSGGYEQYF; DNA: TGTGCCAGCAGTACCACTCCCTCAGGGGGGTACGAGCAGTACTTC
J: TRBJ2-7; D: NA; V: TRBV28; size: many; CDR3: CASSPSPQGRGLFAYEQYF; DNA: TGTGCCAGCAGTCCCTCCCCCCAGGGGCGAGGGCTGTTTGCCTACGAGCAGTACTTC
J: TRBJ2-3; D: NA; V: TRBV6-9; size: few; CDR3: CASRAGLNTDTQYF; DNA: TGTGCCTCCAGGGCGGGACTTAACACAGATACGCAGTATTTT
J: TRBJ2-3; D: NA; V: TRBV4-1; size: NA; CDR3: CASSLLPGRPRPDTQYF; DNA: TGCGCCAGCAGCCTCCTCCCCGGCAGGCCTAGGCCAGATACGCAGTATTTT
J: TRBJ1-6; D: TRBD1; V: TRBV12-3/TRBV12-4; size: many; CDR3: CASTRTGDSPLHF; DNA: TGTGCCAGCACCAGGACAGGAGATTCACCCCTCCACTTT
J: TRBJ2-2; D: TRBD2; V: TRBV13; size: many; CDR3: CASSSGASGRTGELFF; DNA: TGTGCCAGCAGCTCGGGGGCTAGCGGGAGAACCGGGGAGCTGTTTTTT